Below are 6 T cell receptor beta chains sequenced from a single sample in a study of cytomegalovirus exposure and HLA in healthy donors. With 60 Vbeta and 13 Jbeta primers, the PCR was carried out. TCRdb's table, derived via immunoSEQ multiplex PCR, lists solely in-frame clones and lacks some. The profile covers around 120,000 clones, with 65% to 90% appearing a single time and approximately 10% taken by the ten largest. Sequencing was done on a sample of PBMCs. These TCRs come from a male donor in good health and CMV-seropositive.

CDR3 sequence: CASRKQSSGNTIYF. The CDR3, as DNA: TGTGCCAGCAGAAAACAGAGCTCTGGAAACACCATATATTTT. The rearrangement uses TRBV6-1 and TRBJ1-3; no reliable D call. This CDR3 region has 14 residues. In germline, CDR1 is MNHNS, CDR2 SASEGT. Trimming left V 6 bases short and J 0 bases short, with 9 bases between.

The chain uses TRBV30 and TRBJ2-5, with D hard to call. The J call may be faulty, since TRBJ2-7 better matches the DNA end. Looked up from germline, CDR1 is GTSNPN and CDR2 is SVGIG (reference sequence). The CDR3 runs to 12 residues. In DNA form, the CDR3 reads TGTGCCTGGAGTGTTGACGACTACGAGCAGTACTTC. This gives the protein CAWSVDDYEQYF.

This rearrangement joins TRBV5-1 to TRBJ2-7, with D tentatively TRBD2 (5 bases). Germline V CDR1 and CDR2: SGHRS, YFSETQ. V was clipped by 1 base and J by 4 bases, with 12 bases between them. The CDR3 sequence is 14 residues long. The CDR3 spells CASSLYGVSYEQYF. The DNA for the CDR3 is TGCGCCAGCAGCTTGTACGGGGTAAGTTACGAGCAGTACTTC. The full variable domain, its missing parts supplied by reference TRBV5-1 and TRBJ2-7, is KAGVTQTPRYLIKTRGQQVTLSCSPISGHRSVSWYQQTPGQGLQFLFEYFSETQRNKGNFPGRFSGRQFSNSRSEMNVSTLELGDSALYLCASSLYGVSYEQYFGPGTRLTVT.

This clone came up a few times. CDR3 nucleotide sequence: TGTGCCAGCACCCTGCAGGGGGCTAGGGTTGGCTACACCTTC. Protein: CASTLQGARVGYTF. This chain joins TRBV5-4 and TRBJ1-2, with TRBD1 matching over 8 bases. CDR1 is SGHNT, CDR2 YYREEE, per germline (reference sequence). The CDR3 sequence is 14 residues long. Trimming took 6 bases from V and 7 from J; bases not matched to a gene: 11.

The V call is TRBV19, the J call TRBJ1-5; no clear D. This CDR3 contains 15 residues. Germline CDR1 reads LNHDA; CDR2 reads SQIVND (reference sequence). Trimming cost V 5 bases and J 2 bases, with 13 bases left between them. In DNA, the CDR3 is TGTGCCAGTAGTCCCGTGGCCGGGGGCAATCAGCCCCAGCATTTT. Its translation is CASSPVAGGNQPQHF.

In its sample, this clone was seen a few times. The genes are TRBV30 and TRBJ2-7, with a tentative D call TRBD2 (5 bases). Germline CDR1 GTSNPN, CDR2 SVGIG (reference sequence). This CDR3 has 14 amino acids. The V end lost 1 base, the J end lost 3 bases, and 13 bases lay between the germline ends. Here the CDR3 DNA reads TGTGCCTGGAGTGGAGGGAGAGGAGGCTACGAGCAGTACTTC. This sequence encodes CAWSGGRGGYEQYF.